Given below is one T cell receptor (beta chain) in context. The table came from immunoSEQ multiplex PCR; TCRdb's copy has only in-frame clones and leaves some out. This repertoire shows about 84,000 clones, around 93% found once; its top ten account for roughly 0.25%. CDR1 ENHRY and CDR2 SYGVKD come from the germline V gene. The CDR3 is 16 residues long. V lost 3 bases and J lost 1, with 13 bases in between. This sample was included in a study of technical replicates of blood from a few donors. The chain couples TRBV10-3 to TRBJ1-5, with D unclear. Specimen: T cells isolated from PBMCs. This clonotype was obtained from a human donor in good health. The CDR3 loop reads CAISDIGDVSNQPQHF. In DNA form, the CDR3 reads TGTGCCATCAGTGATATCGGGGATGTGAGCAATCAGCCCCAGCATTTT.